Listed below are T cell receptor beta chains from one sample, sequenced in a study of blood T cell repertoires in COVID-19. Only in-frame clones appear in the TCRdb table, and some are missing; sequencing was by immunoSEQ multiplex PCR. Of 150,000 to 200,000 clones listed, approximately 79% are singletons. The sample consisted of PBMCs or T cells enriched from blood (not recorded which). All receptors come from a woman between 55 and 75 years old with acute COVID-19. Each CDR3 is given with its conserved first and last residue. D genes are given only for firm matches. Size values are once, few and many counts, or a class for expanded clones, and some rows have none.

cdr3_nt: TGTGCCAGCAGCGTAGCTGAGTTAGCTAACTATGGCTACACCTTC
cdr3_aa: CASSVAELANYGYTF
j_call: TRBJ1-2
d_call: NA
v_call: TRBV9
clone_size: NA

cdr3_nt: TGCGCCAGCAGTCAATCGGGCGGGAGACACTGTACCGGGGAGCTGTTTTTT
cdr3_aa: CASSQSGGRHCTGELFF
j_call: TRBJ2-2
d_call: TRBD2
v_call: TRBV23-1
clone_size: NA

cdr3_nt: TGCGCCAGCAGTCCCGGACTAGCGGGAGGGCTGTACAATGAGCAGTTCTTC
cdr3_aa: CASSPGLAGGLYNEQFF
j_call: TRBJ2-1
d_call: TRBD2
v_call: TRBV10-1
clone_size: few

cdr3_nt: TGTGCCAGCAGCTTATTAGGGACTAGCGGGAGGTTGAACACCGGGGAGCTGTTTTTT
cdr3_aa: CASSLLGTSGRLNTGELFF
j_call: TRBJ2-2
d_call: TRBD2
v_call: TRBV7-2
clone_size: NA

cdr3_nt: TGTGCCAGCAATCCAATAGCGGGGGGGCCCGGGGAGCTGTTTTTT
cdr3_aa: CASNPIAGGPGELFF
j_call: TRBJ2-2
d_call: TRBD2
v_call: TRBV7-2
clone_size: once

cdr3_nt: TGTGCCAGCAGCTCCAGTTCCAAAAACATTCAGTACTTC
cdr3_aa: CASSSSSKNIQYF
j_call: TRBJ2-4
d_call: NA
v_call: TRBV7-2
clone_size: NA

cdr3_nt: TGCGCCAGCAGCTTGGTACTAGCGGGAGGGGCCGAGCAGTACTTC
cdr3_aa: CASSLVLAGGAEQYF
j_call: TRBJ2-7
d_call: TRBD2
v_call: TRBV5-1
clone_size: NA

cdr3_nt: TGTGCCAGCAACCTAAAAGATACGCAGTATTTT
cdr3_aa: CASNLKDTQYF
j_call: TRBJ2-3
d_call: NA
v_call: TRBV12-3/TRBV12-4
clone_size: few

cdr3_nt: TGTGCCAGCAGCCCCGGGAGATCAGGGAAGTCACCCCTCCACTTT
cdr3_aa: CASSPGRSGKSPLHF
j_call: TRBJ1-6
d_call: NA
v_call: TRBV6-5
clone_size: NA

cdr3_nt: TGCGCCAGCAGCTGGAATCCCGGGGACACAGATACGCAGTATTTT
cdr3_aa: CASSWNPGDTDTQYF
j_call: TRBJ2-3
d_call: NA
v_call: TRBV5-1
clone_size: NA

cdr3_nt: TGTGCCAGCAGTTGGGACAGTTATGGCTACACCTTC
cdr3_aa: CASSWDSYGYTF
j_call: TRBJ1-2
d_call: TRBD1
v_call: TRBV6-5
clone_size: NA

cdr3_nt: TGTGCCAGTTGGACTAGCGGGTACAATGAGCAGTTCTTC
cdr3_aa: CASWTSGYNEQFF
j_call: TRBJ2-1
d_call: TRBD2
v_call: TRBV12-3/TRBV12-4
clone_size: NA

cdr3_nt: TGTGCCAGTAGTCAGGCGATCAATCAGCCCCAGCATTTT
cdr3_aa: CASSQAINQPQHF
j_call: TRBJ1-5
d_call: NA
v_call: TRBV19
clone_size: NA

cdr3_nt: TGCGCCAGCAGCTTCCAGACTAGTAGAACAGATACGCAGTATTTT
cdr3_aa: CASSFQTSRTDTQYF
j_call: TRBJ2-3
d_call: NA
v_call: TRBV5-1
clone_size: NA

cdr3_nt: TGTGCCAGCACCTTACAGGGGACTGGGGAGCTGTTTTTT
cdr3_aa: CASTLQGTGELFF
j_call: TRBJ2-2
d_call: NA
v_call: TRBV27
clone_size: once

cdr3_nt: TGTGCCACCCTATTTTTGACTTTTGATGGCTACACCTTC
cdr3_aa: CATLFLTFDGYTF
j_call: TRBJ1-2
d_call: NA
v_call: TRBV2
clone_size: NA

cdr3_nt: TGTGCCAGCAGTCCCTCGGGGAATTCACCCCTCCACTTT
cdr3_aa: CASSPSGNSPLHF
j_call: TRBJ1-6
d_call: NA
v_call: TRBV12-3/TRBV12-4
clone_size: NA

cdr3_nt: TGTGCCTGGAGTCAACGACTGGGACAGTCTGGGGCCAACGTCCTGACTTTC
cdr3_aa: CAWSQRLGQSGANVLTF
j_call: TRBJ2-6
d_call: TRBD1
v_call: TRBV30
clone_size: NA

cdr3_nt: TGTGCCAGCAGCCCAAAGCCCCCGGGACAGGGGGTCCGGAACTATGGCTACACCTTC
cdr3_aa: CASSPKPPGQGVRNYGYTF
j_call: TRBJ1-2
d_call: TRBD1
v_call: TRBV27
clone_size: once

cdr3_nt: TGCGCCAGCAGTGAGTGGGGAGGGGAGCAGTTCTTC
cdr3_aa: CASSEWGGEQFF
j_call: TRBJ2-1
d_call: TRBD2
v_call: TRBV10-1
clone_size: NA

cdr3_nt: TGTGCCAGCGGGATGGGGGGCACTGAAGCTTTCTTT
cdr3_aa: CASGMGGTEAFF
j_call: TRBJ1-1
d_call: NA
v_call: TRBV14
clone_size: NA

cdr3_nt: TGTGCCAGTAGTATAGCTGGAGACAGGGAGGCTTTCTTT
cdr3_aa: CASSIAGDREAFF
j_call: TRBJ1-1
d_call: TRBD1
v_call: TRBV19
clone_size: once

cdr3_nt: TGTGCCAGCACTTTCGCTACGGGATCCCCTGGGGCCAACGTCCTGACTTTC
cdr3_aa: CASTFATGSPGANVLTF
j_call: TRBJ2-6
d_call: NA
v_call: TRBV25-1
clone_size: NA

cdr3_nt: TGCGCCGGCTCTGAAACAGGGGGCGGCTATGGCTACACCTTC
cdr3_aa: CAGSETGGGYGYTF
j_call: TRBJ1-2
d_call: TRBD1
v_call: TRBV10-1
clone_size: NA

cdr3_nt: TGTGCCAGCAGCTTAGTGCCCCTGACAGGGACTGGAAACACCATATATTTT
cdr3_aa: CASSLVPLTGTGNTIYF
j_call: TRBJ1-3
d_call: TRBD1
v_call: TRBV7-8
clone_size: NA

cdr3_nt: TGCGCCAGCAGCCAAGTTTGGACGCCACAGGGGGAAAAAGAGGTCTACGAGCAGTACTTC
cdr3_aa: CASSQVWTPQGEKEVYEQYF
j_call: TRBJ2-7
d_call: TRBD1
v_call: TRBV4-1
clone_size: NA

cdr3_nt: TGTGCCAGTACTAGAGGGCAGGGGTGGGGCAATGAGCAGTTCTTC
cdr3_aa: CASTRGQGWGNEQFF
j_call: TRBJ2-1
d_call: NA
v_call: TRBV6-5
clone_size: NA

cdr3_nt: TGTGCCAGCAGCCAAGCAGGGGGGACCTCTGGGGCCAACGTCCTGACTTTC
cdr3_aa: CASSQAGGTSGANVLTF
j_call: TRBJ2-6
d_call: NA
v_call: TRBV4-2
clone_size: NA

cdr3_nt: TGTGCCAGCAGGTTTGGGGGCGCAGAAAATTCACCCCTCCACTTT
cdr3_aa: CASRFGGAENSPLHF
j_call: TRBJ1-6
d_call: NA
v_call: TRBV6-5
clone_size: NA

cdr3_nt: TGTGCCAGCAGCTCTGCCCCTAGAAACACCATATATTTT
cdr3_aa: CASSSAPRNTIYF
j_call: TRBJ1-3
d_call: NA
v_call: TRBV7-2
clone_size: NA

cdr3_nt: TGCGCCAGCAGTGATGACAACAATCAGCCCCAGCATTTT
cdr3_aa: CASSDDNNQPQHF
j_call: TRBJ1-5
d_call: NA
v_call: TRBV10-1
clone_size: NA

cdr3_nt: TGTGCGAGGGGGGGACAAGAGACCCAGTACTTC
cdr3_aa: CARGGQETQYF
j_call: TRBJ2-5
d_call: NA
v_call: TRBV19
clone_size: NA

cdr3_nt: TGTGCCAGCAGTTACTCTGTATTTAACTATGGCTACACCTTC
cdr3_aa: CASSYSVFNYGYTF
j_call: TRBJ1-2
d_call: NA
v_call: TRBV6-2/TRBV6-3
clone_size: NA

cdr3_nt: TGCGCCAGCAGCCTACTCAGACTGGGTTACACTGAAGCTTTCTTT
cdr3_aa: CASSLLRLGYTEAFF
j_call: TRBJ1-1
d_call: NA
v_call: TRBV4-1
clone_size: NA

cdr3_nt: TGTGCCAGCAGCTTAAAGGGGACTAGCTCCTACGAGCAGTACTTC
cdr3_aa: CASSLKGTSSYEQYF
j_call: TRBJ2-7
d_call: TRBD2
v_call: TRBV11-2
clone_size: once

cdr3_nt: TGTGCCAGCAGCGTAGATGTGAGACAGGGGGTAGGAAACACCATATATTTT
cdr3_aa: CASSVDVRQGVGNTIYF
j_call: TRBJ1-3
d_call: TRBD1
v_call: TRBV9
clone_size: NA

cdr3_nt: TGTGCCAGCAGCCACACGCTGCGGGGGGGAGCCTACAATGAGCAGTTCTTC
cdr3_aa: CASSHTLRGGAYNEQFF
j_call: TRBJ2-1
d_call: TRBD2
v_call: TRBV14
clone_size: NA

cdr3_nt: TGTGCCACCAGTGATTCCCGTTGGAAAGGACAGATTACTAGAGTTAGTAGTCAGCCCCAGCATTTT
cdr3_aa: CATSDSRWKGQITRVSSQPQHF
j_call: TRBJ1-5
d_call: NA
v_call: TRBV24-1
clone_size: NA

cdr3_nt: TGTGCCAGCGGGCGGGGTCCGTCGGCTTTCTTT
cdr3_aa: CASGRGPSAFF
j_call: TRBJ1-1
d_call: NA
v_call: TRBV7-2
clone_size: NA

cdr3_nt: TGTGCCAGTTCGGAAAGCGGCGCAGACTATGGCTACACCTTC
cdr3_aa: CASSESGADYGYTF
j_call: TRBJ1-2
d_call: NA
v_call: TRBV19
clone_size: NA

cdr3_nt: TGTGCCAGCAGTTCCGGACTCGGGGTAGGAAATGAGCAGTTCTTC
cdr3_aa: CASSSGLGVGNEQFF
j_call: TRBJ2-1
d_call: NA
v_call: TRBV6-5
clone_size: once

cdr3_nt: TGTGCCAGCAGCCAAGGAGGGACAGTGGATTCACCCCTCCACTTT
cdr3_aa: CASSQGGTVDSPLHF
j_call: TRBJ1-6
d_call: TRBD1
v_call: TRBV3-1/TRBV3-2
clone_size: few